This T cell receptor (beta chain) was identified in a study of shared clonotypes between healthy human individuals. V lost 5 bases to trimming and J lost 5 bases; unmatched junction nucleotides: 8. The CDR3 sequence is 15 residues long. CDR1 is MNHEY and CDR2 is SMNVEV in the germline V gene (reference sequence). Splitting of each subset's genomic DNA was done evenly across several immunoSEQ plates. TCRdb keeps only in-frame clones here, not all; method: immunoSEQ multiplex PCR. The sample shows over 400,000 clones, 81% of them seen only once. The sequenced material came from PBMCs. The receptor was isolated from a woman between 40 and 55 years old in good health. Some clones in this sample may be carry-over from other donors' samples. This chain uses TRBV27 with TRBJ2-1; 8 positions match TRBD2. CDR3 residues: CASSLRLAFDNEQFF. The CDR3 DNA follows: TGTGCCAGCAGTCTCCGACTAGCGTTTGACAATGAGCAGTTCTTC.